Listed here is a single T cell receptor beta chain. Profiling relied on immunoSEQ multiplex PCR, and the TCRdb table lists in-frame clones only, not all of them. The table includes some 91,000 clones, 90% to 96% detected once. This entry comes from a study of technical replicates of blood from a few donors. Germline CDR1 LNHDA, CDR2 SQIVND (reference sequence). Trimming pared 3 bases from V and 5 bases from J, leaving 5 bases between. The CDR3 is 12 residues long. The TCR was taken from a human donor in good health. The sample was T cells isolated from PBMCs. This chain connects TRBV19 to TRBJ2-4; D remains unclear. CDR3: CASSIEENIQYF. The CDR3 bases are TGTGCCAGTAGTATCGAGGAAAACATTCAGTACTTC.